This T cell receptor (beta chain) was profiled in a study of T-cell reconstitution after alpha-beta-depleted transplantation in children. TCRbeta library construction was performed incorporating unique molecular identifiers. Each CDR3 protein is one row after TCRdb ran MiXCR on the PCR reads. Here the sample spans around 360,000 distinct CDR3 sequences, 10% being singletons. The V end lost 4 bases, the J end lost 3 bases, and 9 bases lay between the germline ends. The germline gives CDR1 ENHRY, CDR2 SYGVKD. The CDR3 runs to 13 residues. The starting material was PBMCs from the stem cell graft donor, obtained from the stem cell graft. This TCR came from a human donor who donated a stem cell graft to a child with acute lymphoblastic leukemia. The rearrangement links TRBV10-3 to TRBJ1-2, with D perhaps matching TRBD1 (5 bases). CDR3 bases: TGTGCCATCAGTGTGGGGACGGACTATGGCTACACCTTC. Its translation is CAISVGTDYGYTF.